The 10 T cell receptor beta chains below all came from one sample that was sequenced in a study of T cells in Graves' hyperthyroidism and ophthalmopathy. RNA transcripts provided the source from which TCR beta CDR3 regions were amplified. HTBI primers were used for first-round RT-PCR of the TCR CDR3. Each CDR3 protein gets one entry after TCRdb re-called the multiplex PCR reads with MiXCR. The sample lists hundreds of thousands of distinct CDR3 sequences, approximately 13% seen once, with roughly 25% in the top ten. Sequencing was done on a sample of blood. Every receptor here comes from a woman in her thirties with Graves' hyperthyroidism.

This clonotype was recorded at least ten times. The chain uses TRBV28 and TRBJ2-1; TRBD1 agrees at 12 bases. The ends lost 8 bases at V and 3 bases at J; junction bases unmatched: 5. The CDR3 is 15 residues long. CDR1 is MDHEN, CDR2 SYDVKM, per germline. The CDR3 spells CASGGQGASYNEQFF. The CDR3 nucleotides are TGTGCCAGCGGGGGACAGGGGGCTAGCTACAATGAGCAGTTCTTC.

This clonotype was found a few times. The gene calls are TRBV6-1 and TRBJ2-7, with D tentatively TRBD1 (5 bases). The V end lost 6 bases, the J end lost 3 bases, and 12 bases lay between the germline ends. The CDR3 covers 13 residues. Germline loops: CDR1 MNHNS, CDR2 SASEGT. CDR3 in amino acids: CASRVTANYEQYF. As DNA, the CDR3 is TGTGCCAGCAGGGTGACAGCTAACTACGAGCAGTACTTC.

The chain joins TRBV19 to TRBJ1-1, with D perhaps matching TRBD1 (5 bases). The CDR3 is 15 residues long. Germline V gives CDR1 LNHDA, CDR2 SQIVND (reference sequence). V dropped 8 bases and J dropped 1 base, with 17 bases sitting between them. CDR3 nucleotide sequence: TGTGCCAGTCCGGGCCCCGACAGAGGGAACACTGAAGCTTTCTTT. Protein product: CASPGPDRGNTEAFF.

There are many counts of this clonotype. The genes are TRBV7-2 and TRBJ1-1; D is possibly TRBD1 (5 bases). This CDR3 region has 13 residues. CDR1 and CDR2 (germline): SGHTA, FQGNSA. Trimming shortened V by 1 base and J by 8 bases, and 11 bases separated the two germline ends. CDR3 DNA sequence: TGTGCCAGCAGCTTAGGGGGCTCTATCGAAGCTTTCTTT. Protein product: CASSLGGSIEAFF.

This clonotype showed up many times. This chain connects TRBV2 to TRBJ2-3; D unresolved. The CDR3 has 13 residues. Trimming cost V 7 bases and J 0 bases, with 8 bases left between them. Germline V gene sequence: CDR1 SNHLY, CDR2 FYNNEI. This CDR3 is CASKTDSTDTQYF. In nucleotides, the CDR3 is TGTGCCAGCAAAACTGATAGCACAGATACGCAGTATTTT.

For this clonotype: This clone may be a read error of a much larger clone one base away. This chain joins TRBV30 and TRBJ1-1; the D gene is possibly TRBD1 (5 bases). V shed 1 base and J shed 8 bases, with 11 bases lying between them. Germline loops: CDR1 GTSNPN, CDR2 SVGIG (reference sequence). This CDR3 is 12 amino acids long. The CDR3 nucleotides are TGTGCCTGGAGTGGGCGGGGGAGGGAAGCTTTCTTT. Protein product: CAWSGRGREAFF.

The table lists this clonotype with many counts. CDR3 nucleotide sequence: TGTGCCAGCAGAACCACAGGGGGCTACGAGCAGTACTTC. It codes for CASRTTGGYEQYF. The chain has TRBV11-1 and TRBJ2-7; 8 bases line up with TRBD1. Per germline, CDR1 SGHAT and CDR2 FQDESV (reference sequence). The V segment lost 6 bases and the J segment 3 bases; nucleotides outside the gene matches: 4. The CDR3 sequence is 13 residues long.

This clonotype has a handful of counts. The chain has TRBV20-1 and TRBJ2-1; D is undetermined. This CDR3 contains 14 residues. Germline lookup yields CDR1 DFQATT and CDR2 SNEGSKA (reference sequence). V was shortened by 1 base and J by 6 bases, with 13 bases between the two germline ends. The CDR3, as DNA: TGCAGTGCTAGAGGCCAGAGTGCTGGCAATGAGCAGTTCTTC. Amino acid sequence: CSARGQSAGNEQFF.

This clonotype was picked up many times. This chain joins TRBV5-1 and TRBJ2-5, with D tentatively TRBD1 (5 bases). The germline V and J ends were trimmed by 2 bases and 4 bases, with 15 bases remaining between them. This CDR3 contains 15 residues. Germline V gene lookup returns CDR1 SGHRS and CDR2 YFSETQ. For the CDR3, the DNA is TGCGCCAGCAGCTTTAAAGACAGCACCTCAGAGACCCAGTACTTC. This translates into CASSFKDSTSETQYF. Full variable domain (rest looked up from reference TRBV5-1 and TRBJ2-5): KAGVTQTPRYLIKTRGQQVTLSCSPISGHRSVSWYQQTPGQGLQFLFEYFSETQRNKGNFPGRFSGRQFSNSRSEMNVSTLELGDSALYLCASSFKDSTSETQYFGPGTRLLVL.

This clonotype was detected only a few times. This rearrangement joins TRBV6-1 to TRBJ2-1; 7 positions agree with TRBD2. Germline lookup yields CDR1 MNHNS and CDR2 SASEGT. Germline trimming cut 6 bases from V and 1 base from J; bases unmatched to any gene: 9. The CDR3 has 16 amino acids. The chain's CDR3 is CASSERGGQSYNEQFF. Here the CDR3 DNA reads TGTGCCAGCAGCGAGCGGGGAGGGCAATCCTACAATGAGCAGTTCTTC.